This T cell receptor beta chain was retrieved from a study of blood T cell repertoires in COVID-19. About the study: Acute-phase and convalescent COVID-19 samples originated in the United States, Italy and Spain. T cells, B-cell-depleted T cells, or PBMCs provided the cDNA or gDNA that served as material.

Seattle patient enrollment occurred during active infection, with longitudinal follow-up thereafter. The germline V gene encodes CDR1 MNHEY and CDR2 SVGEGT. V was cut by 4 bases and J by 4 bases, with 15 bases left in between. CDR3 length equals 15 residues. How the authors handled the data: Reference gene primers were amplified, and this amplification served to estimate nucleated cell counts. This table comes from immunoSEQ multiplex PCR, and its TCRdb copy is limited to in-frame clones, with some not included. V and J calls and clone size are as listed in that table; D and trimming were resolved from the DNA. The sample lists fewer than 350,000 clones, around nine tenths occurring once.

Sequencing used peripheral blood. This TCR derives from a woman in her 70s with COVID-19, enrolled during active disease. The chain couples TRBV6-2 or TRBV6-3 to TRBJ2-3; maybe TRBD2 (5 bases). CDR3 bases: TGTGCCAGCAGTTTAGGACTTCCTGTGGCAGATACGCAGTATTTT. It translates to CASSLGLPVADTQYF.